Listed below are T cell receptor beta chains from one sample, sequenced in a study of graft-versus-host responses after intestinal transplantation. Antigens for these TCRs are unknown. Method: immunoSEQ multiplex PCR; TCRdb's copy keeps in-frame clones and lacks some. The sample gives over 100,000 clones, approximately 94% of which show up once; roughly 0.24% is in the top ten. The source was unstimulated CD4+ T cells sorted from spleen or lymph node cells, collected before transplant. Receptors originate from a human donor who was the organ donor for an intestinal transplant. Both conserved end residues are part of each CDR3. The D gene is left open where the match is weak. The size entry is marked missing in some rows and otherwise reads once, few, many or a size class.

v_gene: TRBV6-1
j_gene: TRBJ1-3
d_gene: TRBD1
abundance: NA
CDR3aa: CATRDRYSGNTIYF
CDR3nt: TGTGCCACCAGGGACAGGTACTCTGGAAACACCATATATTTT

v_gene: TRBV9
j_gene: TRBJ1-2
d_gene: TRBD1
abundance: NA
CDR3aa: CASSIEGGRGAYGYTF
CDR3nt: TGTGCCAGCAGCATCGAAGGGGGCAGGGGGGCCTATGGCTACACCTTC

v_gene: TRBV20-1
j_gene: TRBJ2-3
d_gene: NA
abundance: NA
CDR3aa: CSGQGQDTQYF
CDR3nt: TGCAGTGGTCAGGGGCAAGATACGCAGTATTTT

v_gene: TRBV4-1
j_gene: TRBJ2-7
d_gene: TRBD1
abundance: NA
CDR3aa: CASSLQGQSYEQYF
CDR3nt: TGCGCCAGCAGCCTACAGGGACAGTCATACGAGCAGTACTTC

v_gene: TRBV7-2
j_gene: TRBJ2-2
d_gene: NA
abundance: NA
CDR3aa: CASSPRGLNTGELFF
CDR3nt: TGTGCCAGCAGCCCCCGGGGGCTCAACACCGGGGAGCTGTTTTTT

v_gene: TRBV7-2
j_gene: TRBJ2-7
d_gene: TRBD2
abundance: once
CDR3aa: CASSTRAGTSGSYEQYF
CDR3nt: TGTGCCAGCAGCACGAGAGCCGGGACTAGCGGATCCTACGAGCAGTACTTC

v_gene: TRBV13
j_gene: TRBJ2-5
d_gene: NA
abundance: NA
CDR3aa: CASSLSRLQETQYF
CDR3nt: TGTGCCAGCAGCTTAAGTCGTTTACAGGAGACCCAGTACTTC

v_gene: TRBV27
j_gene: TRBJ1-4
d_gene: NA
abundance: NA
CDR3aa: CASSLSGGATNEKLFF
CDR3nt: TGTGCCAGCAGTTTATCGGGGGGGGCAACTAATGAAAAACTGTTTTTT

v_gene: TRBV29-1
j_gene: TRBJ1-2
d_gene: NA
abundance: NA
CDR3aa: CSVDPGYGYTF
CDR3nt: TGCAGCGTTGACCCAGGATATGGCTACACCTTC

v_gene: TRBV28
j_gene: TRBJ1-6
d_gene: NA
abundance: NA
CDR3aa: CASSLYNSPLHF
CDR3nt: TGTGCCAGCAGTTTGTATAATTCACCCCTCCACTTT

v_gene: TRBV6-1
j_gene: TRBJ1-1
d_gene: NA
abundance: NA
CDR3aa: CASSMGHRKNTEAFF
CDR3nt: TGTGCCAGCAGTATGGGACACCGAAAGAACACTGAAGCTTTCTTT

v_gene: TRBV27
j_gene: TRBJ2-2
d_gene: TRBD2
abundance: NA
CDR3aa: CASSLSPSGAGGNGELFF
CDR3nt: TGTGCCAGCAGTTTATCCCCCAGTGGTGCGGGAGGGAACGGGGAGCTGTTTTTT

v_gene: TRBV5-4
j_gene: TRBJ1-4
d_gene: TRBD1
abundance: NA
CDR3aa: CASSLTGGNEKLFF
CDR3nt: TGTGCCAGCAGCTTGACAGGGGGTAATGAAAAACTGTTTTTT

v_gene: TRBV11-2
j_gene: TRBJ2-7
d_gene: NA
abundance: NA
CDR3aa: CASSFRDSYSYEQYF
CDR3nt: TGTGCCAGCAGCTTTCGGGACTCATACTCCTACGAGCAGTACTTC

v_gene: TRBV5-1
j_gene: TRBJ1-1
d_gene: NA
abundance: NA
CDR3aa: CASSLMGGTEAFF
CDR3nt: TGCGCCAGCAGCTTGATGGGGGGGACTGAAGCTTTCTTT

v_gene: TRBV6-1
j_gene: TRBJ1-1
d_gene: NA
abundance: once
CDR3aa: CASSPFRENGEAFF
CDR3nt: TGTGCCAGCAGTCCATTCAGGGAGAATGGTGAAGCTTTCTTT

v_gene: TRBV11-2
j_gene: TRBJ1-2
d_gene: NA
abundance: NA
CDR3aa: CASSLDEQTVNRYGYTF
CDR3nt: TGTGCCAGCAGCTTAGATGAGCAGACAGTCAATCGCTATGGCTACACCTTC

v_gene: TRBV6-5
j_gene: TRBJ1-3
d_gene: TRBD1
abundance: NA
CDR3aa: CASSYTQGSTIYF
CDR3nt: TGTGCCAGCAGTTACACACAGGGGAGCACCATATATTTT

v_gene: TRBV6-5
j_gene: TRBJ1-2
d_gene: TRBD1
abundance: NA
CDR3aa: CASSVDRGFDYGYTF
CDR3nt: TGTGCCAGCAGTGTGGACAGGGGATTCGACTATGGCTACACCTTC

v_gene: TRBV5-1
j_gene: TRBJ2-3
d_gene: TRBD2
abundance: NA
CDR3aa: CASSIATSGDTDTQYF
CDR3nt: TGCGCCAGCAGCATTGCGACTAGCGGGGACACAGATACGCAGTATTTT

v_gene: TRBV9
j_gene: TRBJ2-1
d_gene: NA
abundance: NA
CDR3aa: CASSMTVPSIEQFF
CDR3nt: TGTGCCAGCAGCATGACCGTCCCTTCCATTGAGCAGTTCTTC

v_gene: TRBV5-6
j_gene: TRBJ2-7
d_gene: NA
abundance: NA
CDR3aa: CASSLIGEQYF
CDR3nt: TGTGCCAGCAGCTTGATTGGCGAGCAGTACTTC

v_gene: TRBV9
j_gene: TRBJ2-3
d_gene: TRBD1
abundance: NA
CDR3aa: CASSGTGGDTQYF
CDR3nt: TGTGCCAGCAGCGGGACAGGGGGAGATACGCAGTATTTT

v_gene: TRBV6-1
j_gene: TRBJ2-7
d_gene: NA
abundance: NA
CDR3aa: CASSRTYEQYF
CDR3nt: TGTGCCAGCAGTCGGACCTACGAGCAGTACTTC

v_gene: TRBV6-5
j_gene: TRBJ2-7
d_gene: TRBD2
abundance: NA
CDR3aa: CASSEPREGEQYF
CDR3nt: TGTGCCAGCAGTGAACCGCGGGAGGGCGAGCAGTACTTC

v_gene: TRBV23-1
j_gene: TRBJ2-3
d_gene: NA
abundance: NA
CDR3aa: CASSQSGGLAAHTDTQYF
CDR3nt: TGCGCCAGCAGTCAATCGGGGGGGCTAGCGGCTCACACAGATACGCAGTATTTT

v_gene: TRBV5-1
j_gene: TRBJ2-5
d_gene: TRBD2
abundance: NA
CDR3aa: CASSNAPEREMGETQYF
CDR3nt: TGCGCCAGCAGCAACGCCCCGGAGCGGGAGATGGGAGAGACCCAGTACTTC

v_gene: TRBV7-9
j_gene: TRBJ2-4
d_gene: NA
abundance: NA
CDR3aa: CASSSGRSWGISIQYF
CDR3nt: TGTGCCAGCAGCTCCGGACGTTCGTGGGGCATTTCTATTCAGTACTTC

v_gene: TRBV4-3
j_gene: TRBJ1-2
d_gene: TRBD1
abundance: few
CDR3aa: CASSPRTGFEGYTF
CDR3nt: TGCGCCAGCAGCCCGCGGACAGGTTTTGAGGGCTACACCTTC

v_gene: TRBV11-3
j_gene: TRBJ2-2
d_gene: TRBD1
abundance: NA
CDR3aa: CASSWDRGVDTGELFF
CDR3nt: TGTGCCAGCAGCTGGGACAGGGGTGTTGACACCGGGGAGCTGTTTTTT

v_gene: TRBV7-8
j_gene: TRBJ2-3
d_gene: NA
abundance: NA
CDR3aa: CASSFSITTDTQYF
CDR3nt: TGTGCCAGCAGCTTTAGTATTACCACAGATACGCAGTATTTT

v_gene: TRBV19
j_gene: TRBJ2-1
d_gene: NA
abundance: NA
CDR3aa: CASSILGKGNEQFF
CDR3nt: TGTGCCAGTAGTATCCTCGGGAAGGGGAATGAGCAGTTCTTC

v_gene: TRBV11-2
j_gene: TRBJ2-7
d_gene: NA
abundance: NA
CDR3aa: CASSYPLSSYEQYF
CDR3nt: TGTGCCAGCAGCTATCCGCTGAGCTCCTACGAGCAGTACTTC

v_gene: TRBV2
j_gene: TRBJ2-7
d_gene: NA
abundance: NA
CDR3aa: CASSERDHEQYF
CDR3nt: TGTGCCAGCAGTGAAAGAGACCACGAGCAGTACTTC

v_gene: TRBV7-9
j_gene: TRBJ2-7
d_gene: TRBD2
abundance: NA
CDR3aa: CASSLGLVPYEQYF
CDR3nt: TGTGCCAGCAGCCTCGGACTAGTTCCCTACGAGCAGTACTTC

v_gene: TRBV5-4
j_gene: TRBJ2-1
d_gene: TRBD2
abundance: NA
CDR3aa: CASSASGGSYNEQFF
CDR3nt: TGTGCCAGCAGCGCTAGCGGGGGTTCCTACAATGAGCAGTTCTTC

v_gene: TRBV4-1
j_gene: TRBJ2-1
d_gene: TRBD2
abundance: NA
CDR3aa: CASSQEVVLAAYNEQFF
CDR3nt: TGCGCCAGCAGCCAAGAGGTAGTACTAGCGGCTTACAATGAGCAGTTCTTC

v_gene: TRBV18
j_gene: TRBJ2-3
d_gene: NA
abundance: NA
CDR3aa: CASSPEGPDTQYF
CDR3nt: TGTGCCAGCTCACCCGAGGGCCCAGATACGCAGTATTTT

v_gene: TRBV10-3
j_gene: TRBJ1-2
d_gene: NA
abundance: few
CDR3aa: CAIDGGAYGYTF
CDR3nt: TGTGCCATCGACGGGGGTGCCTATGGCTACACCTTC

v_gene: TRBV10-3
j_gene: TRBJ1-2
d_gene: TRBD1
abundance: NA
CDR3aa: CAIRGTGVSYGYTF
CDR3nt: TGTGCCATCAGGGGGACAGGGGTGAGCTATGGCTACACCTTC

v_gene: TRBV4-1
j_gene: TRBJ2-2
d_gene: NA
abundance: NA
CDR3aa: CASRRDHGNTGELFF
CDR3nt: TGCGCCAGCAGGCGAGATCACGGGAACACCGGGGAGCTGTTTTTT